The 5 T cell receptor beta chains given below trace back to one sample, sequenced in a study of beta chain features in type 1 diabetes. Since all of the isolated RNA was reverse transcribed, expressed TCRB transcripts were what got sequenced. The repertoire was sequenced with immunoSEQ multiplex PCR; TCRdb's copy has only in-frame clones and lacks some. The sample consists of some 300,000 clones, 8% of them appearing once. Sample: central memory CD4+ T cells from blood. Receptors originate from a young woman in good health.

This rearrangement joins TRBV6-6 to TRBJ1-4; TRBD1 matches 9 bases. With 5 bases clipped from V and 8 bases from J, the junction kept 9 bases outside the gene matches. This CDR3 contains 15 residues. CDR1 MNHNY and CDR2 SVGAGI come from the germline V gene (reference sequence). The CDR3 DNA reads TGTGCCAGCAGTAAAGACAGGGGGAGCATGGAAAAACTGTTTTTT. Protein sequence: CASSKDRGSMEKLFF.

This clone occurred a few times. The chain employs TRBV9 and TRBJ2-1, with TRBD2 matching 12 bases. Losses at the gene ends were 3 bases for V and 4 bases for J; bases not matched to a gene: 11. There are 18 residues in the CDR3. Germline V gene sequence: CDR1 SGDLS, CDR2 YYNGEE. DNA for the CDR3: TGTGCCAGCAGCGCCACTAGCGGGGGGTCTACGGGTTACAATGAGCAGTTCTTC. This sequence encodes CASSATSGGSTGYNEQFF.

This clone has only a few counts. The chain recombines TRBV27 with TRBJ1-2, with unresolved D. V dropped 7 bases and J dropped 7 bases, with 22 bases sitting between them. CDR1 and CDR2 from the germline V gene are MNHEY and SMNVEV (reference sequence). CDR3 length: 15 residues. The CDR3 loop reads CASTTLVGRESGYTF. CDR3 DNA: TGTGCCAGCACCACATTAGTGGGCAGAGAATCTGGCTACACCTTC.

The chain employs TRBV28 and TRBJ2-4, with TRBD2 matching over 7 bases. With V trimmed by 6 bases and J by 9 bases, 5 bases remained unmatched. The CDR3 is 12 residues long. Germline CDR1 MDHEN, CDR2 SYDVKM. In DNA, the CDR3 is TGTGCCAGCAGGGGAGGGAAGGGCATTCAGTACTTC. Translation gives CASRGGKGIQYF.

The CDR3, as DNA: TGTGCCAGCAGCGGGACCCGACAGGCCCTATTTTACGAGCAGTACTTC. The encoded protein is CASSGTRQALFYEQYF. The V gene is TRBV2, the J gene TRBJ2-7; D may be TRBD1 (6 bases). Germline CDR1 SNHLY, CDR2 FYNNEI. V was pared by 6 bases and J by 4 bases, with 22 bases between. The CDR3 is 16 amino acids.